One sample yielded the 5 T cell receptor beta chains listed below, sequenced in a study of T cell repertoires in cytomegalovirus infection. One entry per CDR3 protein results from TCRdb running MiXCR on the reads. The sample includes roughly 990,000 distinct CDR3 sequences, approximately 31% of them seen just once. These receptors lack a known antigen. Sample: cultured CD8+ T cells from PBMCs, taken from culture after CMV antigen stimulation. The receptors stem from a human donor in good health (CMV status not recorded). Some clones in this sample may be carry-over from other donors' samples.

This clonotype was seen more than once but under ten times. The genes are TRBV19 and TRBJ1-1, with D tentatively TRBD1 (5 bases). The CDR3 contains 14 residues. Deletions cut 6 bases from V and 6 bases from J, with 17 bases between. The V gene's germline CDR1 is LNHDA and CDR2 SQIVND (reference sequence). CDR3 bases: TGTGCCAGTAGCCTCGGGGCCAAGGGGTCTGAAGCTTTCTTT. It specifies CASSLGAKGSEAFF.

The rearrangement joins TRBV28 to TRBJ2-7, with D unclear. Trimming stripped 3 bases from V and 5 bases from J, with 14 bases between. The CDR3 length is 14 residues. CDR1 and CDR2 (germline): MDHEN, SYDVKM. The CDR3 nucleotides are TGTGCCAGCAGTTTCAAGTTTGGGAAGCACGAGCAGTACTTC. This sequence encodes CASSFKFGKHEQYF.

The V call is TRBV18, the J call TRBJ2-1, with 8 positions matching TRBD2. Trimming at V came to 3 bases and at J to 1 base, leaving 8 bases not matched to a gene. Germline V gene sequence: CDR1 KGHSH, CDR2 LQKENI. The CDR3 contains 17 residues. The CDR3 nucleotides are TGTGCCAGCTCACCTCAGGTAGCGGGGCTGTCCTACAATGAGCAGTTCTTC. Its translation is CASSPQVAGLSYNEQFF.

The V and J genes are TRBV15 and TRBJ2-2, with 10 bases aligning to TRBD1. The CDR3 sequence is 15 residues long. V shed 5 bases and J 5 bases; nucleotides not matched to a gene: 5. CDR1 and CDR2 (germline): LNHNV, YYDKDF (reference sequence). DNA of the CDR3: TGTGCCACCAGCCGGGGACAGGGGAGGACCGGGGAGCTGTTTTTT. As protein: CATSRGQGRTGELFF.

This clonotype was seen more than once but under ten times. The V gene is TRBV6-6, the J gene TRBJ1-5; no clear D gene. The CDR3 runs 17 residues. V lost 0 bases to trimming and J lost 0 bases, with 12 bases between them. The germline V gene encodes CDR1 MNHNY and CDR2 SVGAGI (reference sequence). CDR3 loop: CASSYSITEYSNQPQHF. The CDR3 nucleotides read TGTGCCAGCAGTTACTCGATAACAGAGTATAGCAATCAGCCCCAGCATTTT.